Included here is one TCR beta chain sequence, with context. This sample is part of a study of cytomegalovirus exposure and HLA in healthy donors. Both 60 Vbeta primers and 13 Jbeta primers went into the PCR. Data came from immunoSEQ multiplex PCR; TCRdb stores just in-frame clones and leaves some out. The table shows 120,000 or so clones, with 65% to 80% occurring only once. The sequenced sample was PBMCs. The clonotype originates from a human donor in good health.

The CDR3 loop reads CASSFPEGVTFDEQFF. The CDR3 bases are TGTGCCAGCAGCTTCCCCGAAGGGGTTACGTTTGATGAGCAGTTCTTC. The rearrangement uses TRBV7-9 and TRBJ2-1; a weak D match, TRBD1 (5 bases). Germline V gene sequence: CDR1 SEHNR, CDR2 FQNEAQ (reference sequence). The length of the CDR3 is 16 residues. Trimming took off 3 bases at V and 8 bases at J, with 20 bases between the two ends.